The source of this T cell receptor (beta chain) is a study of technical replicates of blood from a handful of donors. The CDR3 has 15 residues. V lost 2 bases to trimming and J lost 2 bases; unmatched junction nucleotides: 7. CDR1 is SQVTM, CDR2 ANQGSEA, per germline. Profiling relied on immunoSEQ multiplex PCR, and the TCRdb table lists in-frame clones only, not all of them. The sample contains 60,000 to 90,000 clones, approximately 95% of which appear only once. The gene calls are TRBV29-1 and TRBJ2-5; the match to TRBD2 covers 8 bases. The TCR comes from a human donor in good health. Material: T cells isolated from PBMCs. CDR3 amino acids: CSVERTSGLQETQYF. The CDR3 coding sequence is TGCAGCGTTGAAAGAACTAGCGGACTTCAAGAGACCCAGTACTTC.